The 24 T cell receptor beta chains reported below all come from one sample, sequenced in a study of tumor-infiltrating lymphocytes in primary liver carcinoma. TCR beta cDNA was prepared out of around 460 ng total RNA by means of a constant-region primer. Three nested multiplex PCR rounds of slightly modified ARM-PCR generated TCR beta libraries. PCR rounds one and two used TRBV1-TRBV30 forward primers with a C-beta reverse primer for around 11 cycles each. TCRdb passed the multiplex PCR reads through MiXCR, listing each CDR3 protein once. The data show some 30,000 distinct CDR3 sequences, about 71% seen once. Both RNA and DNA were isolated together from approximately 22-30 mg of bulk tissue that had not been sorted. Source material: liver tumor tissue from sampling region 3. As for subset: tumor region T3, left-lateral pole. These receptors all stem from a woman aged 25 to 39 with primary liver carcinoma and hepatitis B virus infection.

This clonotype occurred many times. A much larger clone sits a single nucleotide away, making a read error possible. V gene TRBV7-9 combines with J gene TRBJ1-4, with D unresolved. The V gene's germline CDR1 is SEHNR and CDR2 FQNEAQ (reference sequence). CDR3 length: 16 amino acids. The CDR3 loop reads CAGSLGRSATNEKLFF. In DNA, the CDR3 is TGTGCCGGCAGCTTAGGCAGGTCTGCAACTAATGAAAAACTGTTTTTT.

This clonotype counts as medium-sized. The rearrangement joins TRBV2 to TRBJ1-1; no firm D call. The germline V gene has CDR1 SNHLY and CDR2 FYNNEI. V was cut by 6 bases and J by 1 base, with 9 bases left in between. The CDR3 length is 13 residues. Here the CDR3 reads CASRDQANTEAFF. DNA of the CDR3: TGTGCCAGCAGGGACCAGGCGAACACTGAAGCTTTCTTT.

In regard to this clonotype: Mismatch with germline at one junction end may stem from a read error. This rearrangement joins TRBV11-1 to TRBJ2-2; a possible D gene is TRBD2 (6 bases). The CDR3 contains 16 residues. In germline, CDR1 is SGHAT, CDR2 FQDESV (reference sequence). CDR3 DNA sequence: TGTACCAGCAGCTTAGTGGGAGGTACGAGCACCGGGGAGCTGTTTTTT. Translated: CTSSLVGGTSTGELFF.

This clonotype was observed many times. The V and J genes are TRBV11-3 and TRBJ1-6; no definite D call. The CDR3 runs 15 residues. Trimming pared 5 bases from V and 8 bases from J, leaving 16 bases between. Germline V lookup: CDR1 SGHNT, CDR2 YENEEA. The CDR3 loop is CASSPPEAEDSPLHF. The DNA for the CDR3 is TGTGCCAGCAGCCCTCCCGAGGCGGAAGATTCACCCCTCCACTTT.

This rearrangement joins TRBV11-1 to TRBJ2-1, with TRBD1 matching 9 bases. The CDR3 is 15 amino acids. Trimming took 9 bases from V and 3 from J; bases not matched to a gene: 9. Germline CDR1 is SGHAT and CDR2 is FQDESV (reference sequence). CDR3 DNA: TGTGCCAGTAGGCAGGGACAGGGAAGCTACAATGAGCAGTTCTTC. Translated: CASRQGQGSYNEQFF.

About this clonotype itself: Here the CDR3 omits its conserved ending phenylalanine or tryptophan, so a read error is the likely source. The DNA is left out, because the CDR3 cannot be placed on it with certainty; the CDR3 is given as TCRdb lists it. CDR3 in amino acids: CASSISGLTVTPYI. The chain links TRBV11-3 to TRBJ2-3; the table assigns TRBD2, which was not confirmed against the DNA. The CDR3 length equals 14 residues, ends included. Per the germline V gene, CDR1 is SGHNT and CDR2 is YENEEA.

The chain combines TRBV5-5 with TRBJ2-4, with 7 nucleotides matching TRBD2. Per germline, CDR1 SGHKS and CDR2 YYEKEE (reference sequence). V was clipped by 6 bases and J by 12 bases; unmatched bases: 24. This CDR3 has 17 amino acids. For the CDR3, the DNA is TGTGCCAGCAACTTAGTAGGAATGAGGGAGGGATCGGACACTCAGTACTTC. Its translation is CASNLVGMREGSDTQYF.

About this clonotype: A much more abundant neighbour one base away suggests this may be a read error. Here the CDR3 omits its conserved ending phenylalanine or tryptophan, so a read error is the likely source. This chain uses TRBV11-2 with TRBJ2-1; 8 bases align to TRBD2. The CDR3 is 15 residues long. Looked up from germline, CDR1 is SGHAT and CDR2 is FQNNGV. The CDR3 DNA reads TGTGCCAACAGCTGGGCTAGCGGGTTTAACAATGAGCAGTTCTCC. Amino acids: CANSWASGFNNEQFS.

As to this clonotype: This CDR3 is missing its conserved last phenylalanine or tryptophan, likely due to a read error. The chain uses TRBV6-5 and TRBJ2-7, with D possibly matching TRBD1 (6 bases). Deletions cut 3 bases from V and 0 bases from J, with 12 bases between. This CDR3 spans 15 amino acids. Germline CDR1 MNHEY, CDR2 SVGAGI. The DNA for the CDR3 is TGTGCCAGCAGTTATAAGGACAGCATCTCCTACGAGCAGTACTCC. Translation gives CASSYKDSISYEQYS.

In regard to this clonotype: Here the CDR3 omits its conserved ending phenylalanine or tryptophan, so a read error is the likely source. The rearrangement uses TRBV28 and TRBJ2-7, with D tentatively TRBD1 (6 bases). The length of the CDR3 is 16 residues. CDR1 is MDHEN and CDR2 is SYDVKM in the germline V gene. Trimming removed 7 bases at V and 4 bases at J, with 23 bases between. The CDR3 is CASTGLSGQHSYEQYL. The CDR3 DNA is TGTGCCAGCACTGGGCTCTCTGGACAGCACTCGTACGAGCAGTACTTA.

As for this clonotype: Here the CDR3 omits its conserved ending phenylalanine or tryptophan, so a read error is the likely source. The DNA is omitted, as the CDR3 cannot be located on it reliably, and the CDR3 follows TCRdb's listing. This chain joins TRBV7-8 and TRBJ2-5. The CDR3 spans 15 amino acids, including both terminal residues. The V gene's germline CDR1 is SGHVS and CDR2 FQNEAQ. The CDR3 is CASSLEEADRETQYI.

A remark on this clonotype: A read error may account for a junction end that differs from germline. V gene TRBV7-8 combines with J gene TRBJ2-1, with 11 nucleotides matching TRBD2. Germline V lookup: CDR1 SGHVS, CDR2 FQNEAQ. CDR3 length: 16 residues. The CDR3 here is CASSLIPGLADNERVF. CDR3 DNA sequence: TGTGCCAGCAGCTTAATCCCGGGACTAGCGGACAATGAGCGGGTCTTC.

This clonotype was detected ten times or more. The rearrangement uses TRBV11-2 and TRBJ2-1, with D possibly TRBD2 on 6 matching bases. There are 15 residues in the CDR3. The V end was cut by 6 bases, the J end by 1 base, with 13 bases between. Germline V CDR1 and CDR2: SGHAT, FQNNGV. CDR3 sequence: CASSSGTQSYNEQFF. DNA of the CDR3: TGTGCCAGCAGTTCCGGGACTCAATCCTACAATGAGCAGTTCTTC.

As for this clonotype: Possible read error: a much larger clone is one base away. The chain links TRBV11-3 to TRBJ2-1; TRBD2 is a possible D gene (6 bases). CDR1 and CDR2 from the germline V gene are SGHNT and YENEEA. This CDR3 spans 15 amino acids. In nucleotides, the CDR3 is TGTGCCAACAGCTTAAGGACTACCGGGAGTCTTGAGCAGTTCTTC. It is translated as CANSLRTTGSLEQFF.

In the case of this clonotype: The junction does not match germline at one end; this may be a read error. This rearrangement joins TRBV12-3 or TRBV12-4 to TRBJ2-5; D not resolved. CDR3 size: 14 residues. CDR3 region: CASSYPDPQEAQYF. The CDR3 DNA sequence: TGTGCCAGCAGTTACCCGGACCCCCAAGAGGCCCAATACTTC.

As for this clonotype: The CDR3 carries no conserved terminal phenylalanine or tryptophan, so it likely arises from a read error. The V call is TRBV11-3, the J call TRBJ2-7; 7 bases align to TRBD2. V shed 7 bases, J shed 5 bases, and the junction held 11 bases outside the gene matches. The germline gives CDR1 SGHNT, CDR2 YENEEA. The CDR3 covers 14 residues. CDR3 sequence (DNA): TGTGCCAGCACCTTTAGCGGGCGGGAGCACGAGCAGTACCTC. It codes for CASTFSGREHEQYL.

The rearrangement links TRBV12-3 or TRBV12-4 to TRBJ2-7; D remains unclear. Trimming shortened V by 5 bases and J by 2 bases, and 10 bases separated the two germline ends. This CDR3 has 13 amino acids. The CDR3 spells CASSKSQAYEQYF. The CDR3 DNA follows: TGTGCCAGCAGTAAGAGTCAAGCCTACGAGCAGTACTTC.

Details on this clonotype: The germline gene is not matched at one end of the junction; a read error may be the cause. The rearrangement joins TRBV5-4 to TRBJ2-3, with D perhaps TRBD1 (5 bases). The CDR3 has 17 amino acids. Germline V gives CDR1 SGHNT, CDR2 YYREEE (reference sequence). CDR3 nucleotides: TGTACCAGCAGCGTAGACGGACACCCTCCACCCACAGGTACGCACTATTTT. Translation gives CTSSVDGHPPPTGTHYF.

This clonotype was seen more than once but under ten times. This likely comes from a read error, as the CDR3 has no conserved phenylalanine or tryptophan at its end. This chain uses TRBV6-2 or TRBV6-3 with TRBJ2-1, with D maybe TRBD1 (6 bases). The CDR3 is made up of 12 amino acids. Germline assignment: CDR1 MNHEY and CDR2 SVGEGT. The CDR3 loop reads CASKGRGNVQFS. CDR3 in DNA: TGTGCCAGCAAGGGCAGGGGCAATGTGCAGTTCTCC.

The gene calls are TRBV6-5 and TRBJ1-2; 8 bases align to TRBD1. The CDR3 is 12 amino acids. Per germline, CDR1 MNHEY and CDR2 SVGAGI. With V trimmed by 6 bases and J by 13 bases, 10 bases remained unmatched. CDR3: CASRGSQGAGTF. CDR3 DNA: TGTGCCAGCAGAGGGTCCCAGGGGGCGGGCACCTTC.

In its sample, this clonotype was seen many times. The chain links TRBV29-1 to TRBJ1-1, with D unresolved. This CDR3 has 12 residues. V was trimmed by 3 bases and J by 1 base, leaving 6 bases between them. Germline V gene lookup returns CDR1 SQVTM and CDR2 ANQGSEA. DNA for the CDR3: TGCAGCGTTGACTGGGAGAACACTGAAGCTTTCTTT. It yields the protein CSVDWENTEAFF.

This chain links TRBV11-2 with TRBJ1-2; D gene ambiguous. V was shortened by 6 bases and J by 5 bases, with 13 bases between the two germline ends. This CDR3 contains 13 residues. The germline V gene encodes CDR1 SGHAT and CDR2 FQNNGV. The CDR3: CASSSGIEYGYTF. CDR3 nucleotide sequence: TGTGCCAGCAGTTCCGGGATTGAATATGGCTACACCTTC.

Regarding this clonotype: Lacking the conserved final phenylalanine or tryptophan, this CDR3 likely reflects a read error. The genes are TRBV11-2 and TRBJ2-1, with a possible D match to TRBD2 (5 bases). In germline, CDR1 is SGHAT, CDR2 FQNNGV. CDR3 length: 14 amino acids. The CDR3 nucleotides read TGTCCCAGCAGCTTACTAGTGGGGAAAGGGGAGCAGTTCCTC. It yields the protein CPSSLLVGKGEQFL.

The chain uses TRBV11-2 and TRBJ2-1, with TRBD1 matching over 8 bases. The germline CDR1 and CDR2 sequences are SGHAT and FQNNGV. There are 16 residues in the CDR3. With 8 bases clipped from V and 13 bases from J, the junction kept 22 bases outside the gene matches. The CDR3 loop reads CASCDPTGVFDSDQFF. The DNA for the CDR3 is TGTGCCAGCTGCGACCCGACAGGGGTTTTTGACAGTGACCAGTTCTTC.